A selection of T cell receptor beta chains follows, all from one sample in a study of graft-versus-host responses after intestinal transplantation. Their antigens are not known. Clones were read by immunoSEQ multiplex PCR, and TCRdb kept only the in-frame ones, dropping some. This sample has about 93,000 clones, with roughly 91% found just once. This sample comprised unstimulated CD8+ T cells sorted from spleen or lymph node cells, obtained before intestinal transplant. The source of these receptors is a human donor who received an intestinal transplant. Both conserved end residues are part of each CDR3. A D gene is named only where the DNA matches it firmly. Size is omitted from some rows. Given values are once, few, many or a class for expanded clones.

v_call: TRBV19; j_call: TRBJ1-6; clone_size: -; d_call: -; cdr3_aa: CASSIGQAAFSPLHF; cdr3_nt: TGTGCCAGTAGTATAGGACAGGCGGCTTTTTCACCCCTCCACTTT
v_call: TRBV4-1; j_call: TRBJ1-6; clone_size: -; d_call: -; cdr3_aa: CASSQKMGAGEVAPLHF; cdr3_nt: TGCGCCAGCAGCCAAAAGATGGGGGCGGGTGAAGTGGCACCCCTCCACTTT
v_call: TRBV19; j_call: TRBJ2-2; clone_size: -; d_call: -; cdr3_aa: CASSNRDYTGELFF; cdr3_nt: TGTGCCAGTAGTAACAGGGATTACACCGGGGAGCTGTTTTTT
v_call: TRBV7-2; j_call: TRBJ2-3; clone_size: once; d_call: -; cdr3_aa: CASSLDNPTQYF; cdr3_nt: TGTGCCAGCAGCTTAGACAACCCTACGCAGTATTTT
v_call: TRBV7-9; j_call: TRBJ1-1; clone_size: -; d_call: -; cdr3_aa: CASKAGLQARAFF; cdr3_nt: TGTGCCAGCAAGGCGGGACTGCAAGCGAGGGCTTTCTTT
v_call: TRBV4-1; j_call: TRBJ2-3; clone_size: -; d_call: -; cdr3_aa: CASSQGAREADTQYF; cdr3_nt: TGCGCCAGCAGCCAAGGAGCCAGAGAGGCAGATACGCAGTATTTT
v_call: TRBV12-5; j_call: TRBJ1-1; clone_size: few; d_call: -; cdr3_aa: CASGPRTGMGAFF; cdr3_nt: TGTGCTAGTGGTCCCCGAACAGGGATGGGAGCTTTCTTT
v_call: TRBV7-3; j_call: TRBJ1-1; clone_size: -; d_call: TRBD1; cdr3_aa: CASSRTTGTTEAFF; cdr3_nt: TGTGCCAGCAGCCGAACGACAGGGACGACTGAAGCTTTCTTT
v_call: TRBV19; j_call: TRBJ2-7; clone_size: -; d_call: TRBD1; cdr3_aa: CASSFGQGLYEQYF; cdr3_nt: TGTGCCAGTAGTTTCGGACAGGGGCTCTACGAGCAGTACTTC
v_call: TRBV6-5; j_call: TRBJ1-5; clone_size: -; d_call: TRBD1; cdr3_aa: CAIAERTGENQPQHF; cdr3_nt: TGTGCCATCGCCGAGCGGACAGGGGAGAATCAGCCCCAGCATTTT
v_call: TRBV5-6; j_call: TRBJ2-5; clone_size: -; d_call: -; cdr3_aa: CASSLVRSVATQYF; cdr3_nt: TGTGCCAGCAGCTTGGTGAGGAGTGTAGCGACCCAGTACTTC
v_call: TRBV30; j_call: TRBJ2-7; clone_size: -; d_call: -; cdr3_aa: CAWSASSPNEQYF; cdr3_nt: TGTGCCTGGAGTGCATCGAGTCCTAACGAGCAGTACTTC
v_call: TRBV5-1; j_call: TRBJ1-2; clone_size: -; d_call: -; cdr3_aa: CASSPGRTAYGYTF; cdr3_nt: TGCGCCAGCAGCCCCGGGCGGACTGCCTATGGCTACACCTTC
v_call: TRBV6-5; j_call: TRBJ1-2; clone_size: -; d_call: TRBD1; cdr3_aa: CASSTTGGSYGYTF; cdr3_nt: TGTGCCAGCAGTACAACAGGGGGCAGCTATGGCTACACCTTC
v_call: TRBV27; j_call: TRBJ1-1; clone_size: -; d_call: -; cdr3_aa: CASSLHLSSTEAFF; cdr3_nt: TGTGCCAGCAGTCTCCACCTATCGAGCACTGAAGCTTTCTTT
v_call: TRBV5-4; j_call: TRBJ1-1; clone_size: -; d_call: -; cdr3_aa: CASSLRGDTEAFF; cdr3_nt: TGTGCCAGCAGCTTGCGGGGGGACACTGAAGCTTTCTTT
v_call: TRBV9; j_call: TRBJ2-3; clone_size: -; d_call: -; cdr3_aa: CASSVDYTDTQYF; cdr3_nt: TGTGCCAGCAGCGTCGACTACACAGATACGCAGTATTTT
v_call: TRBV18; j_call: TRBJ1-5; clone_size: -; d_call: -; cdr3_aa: CASSPRDYSNQPQHF; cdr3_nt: TGTGCCAGCTCACCCAGGGACTATAGCAATCAGCCCCAGCATTTT
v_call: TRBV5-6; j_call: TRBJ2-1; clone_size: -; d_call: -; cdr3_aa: CASSLSNEYNEQFF; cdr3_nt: TGTGCCAGCAGCTTGAGTAACGAGTACAATGAGCAGTTCTTC
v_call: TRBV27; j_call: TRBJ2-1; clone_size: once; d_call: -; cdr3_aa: CASSFVSASGANEQFF; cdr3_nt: TGTGCCAGCAGTTTCGTATCGGCTAGTGGAGCAAATGAGCAGTTCTTC
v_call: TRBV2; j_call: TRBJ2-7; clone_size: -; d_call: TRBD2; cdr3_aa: CASNLPGLASYEQYF; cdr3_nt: TGTGCCAGCAACTTACCGGGACTAGCATCATACGAGCAGTACTTC
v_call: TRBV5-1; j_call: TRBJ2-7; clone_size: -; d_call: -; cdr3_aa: CASSLGGPYEQYF; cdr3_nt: TGCGCCAGCAGCTTGGGGGGGCCCTACGAGCAGTACTTC
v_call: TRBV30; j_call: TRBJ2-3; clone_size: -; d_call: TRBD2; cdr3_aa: CAWSEGLAVSDTQYF; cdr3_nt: TGTGCCTGGAGTGAGGGACTAGCGGTATCAGATACGCAGTATTTT
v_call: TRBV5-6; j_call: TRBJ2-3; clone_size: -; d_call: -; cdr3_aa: CASSLRDQGGDTQYF; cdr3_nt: TGTGCCAGCAGCTTGAGGGACCAAGGGGGAGATACGCAGTATTTT
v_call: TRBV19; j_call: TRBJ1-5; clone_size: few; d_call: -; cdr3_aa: CASSIQGGQPQHF; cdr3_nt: TGTGCCAGTAGTATACAGGGCGGTCAGCCCCAGCATTTT
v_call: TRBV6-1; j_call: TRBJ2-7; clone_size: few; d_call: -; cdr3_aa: CASSERQAPFYEQYF; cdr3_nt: TGTGCCAGCAGTGAACGGCAGGCGCCATTCTACGAGCAGTACTTC
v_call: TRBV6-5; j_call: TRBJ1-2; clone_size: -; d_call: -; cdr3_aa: CASSYSTANYGYTF; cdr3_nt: TGTGCCAGCAGTTACTCGACAGCTAACTATGGCTACACCTTC
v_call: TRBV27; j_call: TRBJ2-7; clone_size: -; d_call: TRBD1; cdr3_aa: CASSLKDRGYEQYF; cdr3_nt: TGTGCCAGCAGTTTAAAGGACAGGGGCTACGAGCAGTACTTC
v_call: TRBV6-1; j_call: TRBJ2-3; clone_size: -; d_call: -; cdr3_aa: CASSETIAGLASTDTQYF; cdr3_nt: TGTGCCAGCAGTGAAACAATCGCGGGCCTTGCTAGCACAGATACGCAGTATTTT
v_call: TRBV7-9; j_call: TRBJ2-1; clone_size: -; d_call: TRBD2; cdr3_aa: CASSSPSGDSYNEQFF; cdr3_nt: TGTGCCAGCAGCTCCCCTAGCGGGGACTCCTACAATGAGCAGTTCTTC
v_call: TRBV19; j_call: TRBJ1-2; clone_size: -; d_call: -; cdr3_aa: CASNLGGINYGYTF; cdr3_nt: TGTGCCAGTAATCTGGGGGGAATTAACTATGGCTACACCTTC
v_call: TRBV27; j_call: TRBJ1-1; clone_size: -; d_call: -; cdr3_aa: CASRLSNTEAFF; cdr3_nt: TGTGCCAGCAGACTTTCGAACACTGAAGCTTTCTTT
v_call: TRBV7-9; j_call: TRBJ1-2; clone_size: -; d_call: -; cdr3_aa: CASTGGDTNYGYTF; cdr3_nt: TGTGCCAGCACCGGGGGGGACACCAACTATGGCTACACCTTC
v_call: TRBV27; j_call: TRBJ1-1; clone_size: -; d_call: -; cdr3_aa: CASSPLTGAGNTEAFF; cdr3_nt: TGTGCCAGCAGTCCTCTGACAGGTGCGGGGAACACTGAAGCTTTCTTT
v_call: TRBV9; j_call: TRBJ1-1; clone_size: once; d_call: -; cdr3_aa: CASSSLRGLNTEAFF; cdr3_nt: TGTGCCAGCAGCTCCCTAAGGGGCCTAAACACTGAAGCTTTCTTT
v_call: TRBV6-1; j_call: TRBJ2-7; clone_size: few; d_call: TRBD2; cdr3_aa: CASSLTSGSYEQYF; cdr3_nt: TGTGCCAGCAGTCTGACTAGCGGGAGTTACGAGCAGTACTTC
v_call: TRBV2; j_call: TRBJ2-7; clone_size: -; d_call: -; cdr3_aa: CASTWRTDTYEQYF; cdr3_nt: TGTGCCAGCACCTGGAGGACCGATACCTACGAGCAGTACTTC
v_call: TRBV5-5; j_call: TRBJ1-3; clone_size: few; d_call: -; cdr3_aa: CASSLEFRGGLDTIYF; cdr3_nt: TGTGCCAGCAGCTTGGAGTTTCGTGGGGGGTTGGACACCATATATTTT
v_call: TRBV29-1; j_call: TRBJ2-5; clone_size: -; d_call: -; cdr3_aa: CSVASQVLGETQYF; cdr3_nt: TGCAGCGTTGCATCACAAGTGCTCGGGGAGACCCAGTACTTC
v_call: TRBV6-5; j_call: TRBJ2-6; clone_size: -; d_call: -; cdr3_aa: CASSYSGVSGANVLTF; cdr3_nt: TGTGCCAGCAGTTACTCGGGCGTCTCTGGGGCCAACGTCCTGACTTTC
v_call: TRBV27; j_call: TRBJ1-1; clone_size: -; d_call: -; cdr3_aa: CASSDITLDIGNTEAFF; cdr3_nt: TGTGCCAGCAGTGATATAACATTGGACATCGGTAACACTGAAGCTTTCTTT
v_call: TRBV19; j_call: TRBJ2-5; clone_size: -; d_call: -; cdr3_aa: CASSIGVSQETQYF; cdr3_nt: TGTGCCAGTAGTATAGGAGTGAGTCAAGAGACCCAGTACTTC
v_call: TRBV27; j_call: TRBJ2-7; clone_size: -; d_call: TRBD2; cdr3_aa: CASSFGGSIYEQYF; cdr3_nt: TGTGCCAGCAGTTTTGGCGGGAGCATCTACGAGCAGTACTTC
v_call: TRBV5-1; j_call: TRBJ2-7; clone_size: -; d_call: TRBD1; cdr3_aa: CASSIGQGGTSYEQYF; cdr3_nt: TGCGCCAGCAGCATCGGACAGGGTGGGACCTCCTACGAGCAGTACTTC
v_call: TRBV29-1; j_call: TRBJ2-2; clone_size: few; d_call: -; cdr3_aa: CSVGGPAGELFF; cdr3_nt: TGCAGCGTTGGAGGCCCGGCCGGGGAGCTGTTTTTT
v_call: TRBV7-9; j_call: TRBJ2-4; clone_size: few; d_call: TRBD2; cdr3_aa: CASSRTSEGAKNIQYF; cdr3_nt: TGTGCCAGCAGCCGCACTAGCGAAGGCGCCAAAAACATTCAGTACTTC
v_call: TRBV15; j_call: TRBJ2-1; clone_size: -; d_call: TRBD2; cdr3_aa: CATSRASGSWDNEQFF; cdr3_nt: TGTGCCACCAGCAGAGCTAGCGGGAGTTGGGACAATGAGCAGTTCTTC
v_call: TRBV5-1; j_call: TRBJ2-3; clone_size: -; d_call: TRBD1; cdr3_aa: CASRKTGTTDTQYF; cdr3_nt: TGCGCCAGCCGCAAGACAGGGACCACAGATACGCAGTATTTT